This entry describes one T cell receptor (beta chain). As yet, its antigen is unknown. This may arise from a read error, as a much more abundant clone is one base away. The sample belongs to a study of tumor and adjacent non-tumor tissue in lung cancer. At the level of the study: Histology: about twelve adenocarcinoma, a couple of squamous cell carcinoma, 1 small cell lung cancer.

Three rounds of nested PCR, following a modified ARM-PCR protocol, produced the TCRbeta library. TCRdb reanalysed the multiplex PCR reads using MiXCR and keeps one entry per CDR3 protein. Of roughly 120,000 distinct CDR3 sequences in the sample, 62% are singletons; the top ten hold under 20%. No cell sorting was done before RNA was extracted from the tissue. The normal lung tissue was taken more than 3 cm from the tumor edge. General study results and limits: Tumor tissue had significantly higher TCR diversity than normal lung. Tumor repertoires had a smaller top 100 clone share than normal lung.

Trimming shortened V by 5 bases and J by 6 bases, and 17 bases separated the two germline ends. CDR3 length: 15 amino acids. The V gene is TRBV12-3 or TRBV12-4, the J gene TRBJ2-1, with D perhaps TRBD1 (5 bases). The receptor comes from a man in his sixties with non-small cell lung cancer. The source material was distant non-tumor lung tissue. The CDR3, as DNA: TGTGCCAGCAGTCTAACATGGGGCAGCATCAATGAGCAGTTCTTC. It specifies CASSLTWGSINEQFF.